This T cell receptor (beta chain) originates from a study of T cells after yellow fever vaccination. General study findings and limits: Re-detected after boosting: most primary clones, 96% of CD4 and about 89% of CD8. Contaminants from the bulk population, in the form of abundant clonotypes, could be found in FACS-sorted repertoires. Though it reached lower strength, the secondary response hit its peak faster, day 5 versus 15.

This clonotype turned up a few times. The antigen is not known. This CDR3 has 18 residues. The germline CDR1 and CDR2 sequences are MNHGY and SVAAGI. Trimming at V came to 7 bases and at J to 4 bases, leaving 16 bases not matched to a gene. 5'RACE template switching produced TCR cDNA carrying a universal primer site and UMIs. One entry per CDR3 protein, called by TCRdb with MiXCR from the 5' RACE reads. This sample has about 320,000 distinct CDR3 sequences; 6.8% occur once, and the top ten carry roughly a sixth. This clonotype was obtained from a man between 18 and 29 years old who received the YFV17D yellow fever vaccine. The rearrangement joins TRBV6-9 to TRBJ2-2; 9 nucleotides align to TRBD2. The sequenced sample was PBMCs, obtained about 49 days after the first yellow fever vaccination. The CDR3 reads CASISYGATSGATGELFF. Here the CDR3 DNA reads TGTGCCAGCATCAGTTATGGGGCGACTAGCGGAGCCACCGGGGAGCTGTTTTTT.